Below are 17 T cell receptor beta chains sequenced from a single sample in a study of T cells in Graves' hyperthyroidism and ophthalmopathy. The source material, RNA transcripts, was used to amplify TCR beta CDR3 regions. The HTBI primer set was used in a first-round RT-PCR of the TCR CDR3. TCRdb independently ran MiXCR on the multiplex PCR reads; one entry per CDR3 protein. The sample lists 400,000 to 500,000 distinct CDR3 sequences, roughly an eighth seen once, with about 4.9% in the top ten. Sequences were obtained from blood. The receptor source for this set is a woman aged 18-29 years with Graves' hyperthyroidism.

The chain employs TRBV20-1 and TRBJ2-1, with 7 positions matching TRBD2. The V and J ends lost 3 bases and 0 bases, in that order; junction bases with no gene match: 5. This CDR3 spans 15 amino acids. Germline loops: CDR1 DFQATT, CDR2 SNEGSKA (reference sequence). The CDR3 nucleotides read TGCAGTGCTAGTAAGGGCGGGAGCTCCTACAATGAGCAGTTCTTC. Amino acids: CSASKGGSSYNEQFF.

The chain is built from TRBV2 and TRBJ1-1, with D possibly matching TRBD1 (5 bases). The CDR3 runs 12 residues. The ends were cut back, 9 bases at V and 0 bases at J, with 8 bases in the middle. CDR1 and CDR2 from the germline V gene are SNHLY and FYNNEI. The CDR3 protein is CARSTVNTEAFF. Written as DNA, the CDR3 is TGTGCCAGGTCGACAGTGAACACTGAAGCTTTCTTT.

With respect to this clonotype: Germline is not matched at one junction end, which may reflect a read error. V is TRBV7-9 and J is TRBJ1-2; no reliable D call. The CDR3 spans 15 residues. Germline lookup yields CDR1 SEHNR and CDR2 FQNEAQ (reference sequence). CDR3 DNA sequence: TGTGCCAGCAGCTCCACGCAAAGCCGGCTATATGACTACACCTTC. It encodes CASSSTQSRLYDYTF.

This clonotype came up a few times. The chain recombines TRBV28 with TRBJ2-7, with D possibly matching TRBD1 (6 bases). The CDR3 contains 13 residues. V lost 6 bases to trimming and J lost 6 bases, with 15 bases between them. Germline lookup yields CDR1 MDHEN and CDR2 SYDVKM. The CDR3 DNA reads TGTGCCAGCAGCCCTTTGGGGGCAGGCGAGCAGTACTTC. It encodes CASSPLGAGEQYF.

This clonotype has ten or more counts. J is TRBJ2-4 and V is TRBV2; D unresolved. The CDR3 loop spans 12 amino acids. Germline V gene lookup returns CDR1 SNHLY and CDR2 FYNNEI. Trimming stripped 3 bases from V and 8 bases from J, with 8 bases between. CDR3 region: CASSENGDIQYF. For the CDR3, the DNA is TGTGCCAGCAGTGAGAACGGAGACATTCAGTACTTC. The full variable domain, rest sourced from reference TRBV2 and TRBJ2-4, is EPEVTQTPSHQVTQMGQEVILRCVPISNHLYFYWYRQILGQKVEFLVSFYNNEISEKSEIFDDQFSVERPDGSNFTLKIRSTKLEDSAMYFCASSENGDIQYFGAGTRLSVL.

The rearrangement links TRBV19 to TRBJ2-2, with a weak D call TRBD1 (6 bases). Per germline, CDR1 LNHDA and CDR2 SQIVND (reference sequence). Trimming took 5 bases from V and 3 from J, leaving 19 bases between them. The CDR3 has 17 amino acids. The chain's CDR3 is CASSLYRAKGYTGELFF. The CDR3 DNA is TGTGCCAGTAGTCTTTACAGGGCAAAGGGATACACCGGGGAGCTGTTTTTT.

There are many counts of this clonotype. V is TRBV10-3 and J is TRBJ2-7; 8 nucleotides match TRBD1. With 4 bases clipped from V and 3 bases from J, the junction kept 2 bases outside the gene matches. The CDR3 runs 13 residues. Germline V CDR1 and CDR2: ENHRY, SYGVKD. CDR3 loop: CAISADRDYEQYF. The DNA for the CDR3 is TGTGCCATCAGTGCGGACAGGGACTACGAGCAGTACTTC.

In this sample, this clonotype turned up once. V gene TRBV27 combines with J gene TRBJ1-4; D perhaps matches TRBD1 (6 bases). Trimming took off 4 bases at V and 5 bases at J, with 17 bases between the two ends. Germline values: CDR1 MNHEY, CDR2 SMNVEV (reference sequence). CDR3 length: 16 residues. The CDR3: CASSSLRQGKNEKLFF. In DNA, the CDR3 is TGTGCCAGCAGTTCCCTTCGGCAGGGGAAAAATGAAAAACTGTTTTTT.

This clonotype was seen many times. This sequence joins TRBV5-6 and TRBJ1-2, with D unresolved. The CDR3 is made up of 12 amino acids. Germline V gene sequence: CDR1 SGHDT, CDR2 YYEEEE. Between the trimmed V and J ends, which lost 4 bases and 8 bases, there was a span of 12 bases. CDR3 coding DNA: TGTGCCAGCAGCCTCCAAAGTCAAGGCTACACCTTC. It codes for CASSLQSQGYTF.

This clonotype has at least ten counts. V and J are TRBV5-5 and TRBJ2-7; a weak D match, TRBD1 (5 bases). Germline CDR1 is SGHKS and CDR2 is YYEKEE (reference sequence). This CDR3 is built from 12 residues. The V and J ends lost 6 bases and 5 bases respectively, with 12 bases between them. This CDR3 is CASTLAGHEQYF. In nucleotides, the CDR3 is TGTGCCAGCACCTTAGCAGGGCACGAGCAGTACTTC. The full variable domain, with the rest looked up from reference TRBV5-5 and TRBJ2-7, is DAGVTQSPTHLIKTRGQQVTLRCSPISGHKSVSWYQQVLGQGPQFIFQYYEKEERGRGNFPDRFSARQFPNYSSELNVNALLLGDSALYLCASTLAGHEQYFGPGTRLTVT.

At least ten counts were recorded for this clonotype. CDR3 nucleotide sequence: TGTGCCAGCAGCCCTGCCAGCCTGATGGGGAGAACAGATACGCAGTATTTT. It encodes CASSPASLMGRTDTQYF. The rearrangement links TRBV28 to TRBJ2-3, with D possibly TRBD2 on 5 matching bases. The ends were cut back, 6 bases at V and 3 bases at J, with 22 bases in the middle. The CDR3 is 17 amino acids. Per germline, CDR1 MDHEN and CDR2 SYDVKM.

This clonotype appeared a few times. The CDR3 sequence is CASSYDGTYEQYF. CDR3 coding DNA: TGTGCCAGCAGTTATGACGGTACCTACGAGCAGTACTTC. The chain is built from TRBV6-1 and TRBJ2-7, with unresolved D. V lost 5 bases and J lost 2, with 10 bases in between. This CDR3 region has 13 residues. CDR1 MNHNS and CDR2 SASEGT come from the germline V gene.

This clonotype has a handful of counts. V usage is TRBV30 and J usage is TRBJ1-1; tentative D call: TRBD1 (5 bases). CDR1 and CDR2 from the germline V gene are GTSNPN and SVGIG (reference sequence). Trimming removed 0 bases at V and 5 bases at J, with 13 bases between. The CDR3 contains 14 residues. The CDR3 spells CAWSVMGPGTEAFF. For the CDR3, the DNA is TGTGCCTGGAGTGTAATGGGGCCGGGGACTGAAGCTTTCTTT.

This clonotype was detected once. V and J are TRBV7-2 and TRBJ2-1; D perhaps matches TRBD2 (5 bases). The CDR3 covers 13 residues. V lost 5 bases and J 9 bases, leaving 14 bases between the germline ends. From germline, CDR1 is SGHTA and CDR2 FQGNSA. In DNA form, the CDR3 reads TGTGCCAGCAGCCAACTAGGAGGTATTGAGCAGTTCTTC. Residues: CASSQLGGIEQFF.

There are many counts of this clonotype. The chain combines TRBV7-9 with TRBJ2-1; D might be TRBD2 (6 bases). Trimming took off 3 bases at V and 10 bases at J, with 10 bases between the two ends. In germline, CDR1 is SEHNR, CDR2 FQNEAQ (reference sequence). CDR3 length equals 12 residues. The DNA of the CDR3 is TGTGCCAGCAGCTTGGGGGGAAGCGAGCAGTTCTTC. Its protein is CASSLGGSEQFF. The full variable domain, completed using reference TRBV7-9 and TRBJ2-1, is DTGVSQNPRHKITKRGQNVTFRCDPISEHNRLYWYRQTLGQGPEFLTYFQNEAQLEKSRLLSDRFSAERPKGSFSTLEIQRTEQGDSAMYLCASSLGGSEQFFGPGTRLTVL.

This sequence joins TRBV30 and TRBJ2-5; D may be TRBD2 (7 bases). The CDR3 contains 14 residues. V was cut by 0 bases and J by 1 base, with 9 bases left in between. Per germline, CDR1 GTSNPN and CDR2 SVGIG (reference sequence). DNA for the CDR3: TGTGCCTGGAGTGTCGGGGGGCCCCAAGAGACCCAGTACTTC. It yields the protein CAWSVGGPQETQYF.

This clonotype occurred many times. The chain is built from TRBV3-1 and TRBJ1-2, with D unclear. V was trimmed by 4 bases and J by 8 bases, leaving 17 bases between them. Per germline, CDR1 LGHDT and CDR2 YNNKEL (reference sequence). This CDR3 region has 14 residues. The CDR3 spells CASSPVRDSGGYTF. The CDR3 coding sequence is TGTGCCAGCAGCCCGGTACGGGATTCGGGCGGCTACACCTTC.